This TCR beta chain was sequenced for a study of cytomegalovirus exposure and HLA in healthy donors (dated by TCRdb to 2015 to 2018). Regarding the research as a whole: In an earlier analysis of several hundred of the donors, roughly 300 Gb of sequence data and some 120 million unique TCR beta sequences from some 170 million T cells were reported. An early release that covered some 630 HLA-typed donors contained 250 to 350 gigabases of sequencing data and approximately 85 million unique TCR sequences. The genetic ancestry cluster associated with self-reported Caucasian donors included over 80% of the roughly 380 genotyped donors. The aim of the study was to test whether cataloging public T cell receptors could identify signatures of past pathogen exposure. The T cell repertoires of roughly 660 subjects were profiled by immunosequencing and related to cytomegalovirus serostatus. A separate validation cohort of approximately 120 different subjects was used in addition to the 666-subject first cohort. To predict cytomegalovirus infection status, the study brought together high-throughput TCR immunosequencing, statistical association of individual TCRs with disease status, and machine learning. A later analysis re-analyzed previously published TCR beta repertoires from roughly 690 donors and added high-resolution HLA genotyping to study TCR occurrence patterns. The later analysis used no new phenotypic data to find candidate immune exposures, relying instead on TCR beta sequences and their occurrence across donors. In an earlier analysis of roughly 600 of the donors, high-throughput TCR beta sequencing was used to judge whether each TCR beta V gene segment behaved as functional or pseudogenic. Alongside the repertoire data, information on donor age, sex, ethnicity and CMV serostatus was compiled. A later genetic analysis took genome-wide SNP genotypes for about 60% of the roughly 670 donors and used that subset as a discovery cohort. All discovery cohort repertoires had been generated on a single sequencing platform. HLA typing included class I and class II loci at four-digit resolution. Typing coverage varied by locus: about 629-640 donors for A, B, C, DRB1 and DQB1; roughly 500 for DQA1; some 610 for DPA1; 450 to 480 for DPB1. Because of strong linkage in the cohort, 4 to 6 DR-DQ haplotypes were treated as single units for association and clustering. Across around 400 genotyped donors of the cohort, an average of about 250,000 unique TCR beta nucleotide sequences per donor were sequenced, and roughly 17% of those sequences were non-productive.

General findings and caveats noted by the study authors: According to a later analysis, parvovirus B19, influenza, CMV and Epstein-Barr virus appeared linked to several top co-occurrence clusters. A further reported finding was that TCR beta sequences accurately predicted the HLA-A and HLA-B alleles for most subjects in the first cohort. Approximately 16 rarely observed V segments, including chromosome 9 orphons, were excluded from the earlier analysis of several hundred of the donors because counts were too low. The presence/absence analyses assumed that sequencing depth was roughly uniform across donors, and that assumption may not be true. Most CMV-associated TCR beta chains appeared to be HLA-restricted in a later analysis, and the HLA associations seemed to be driven largely by CMV exposure. In a later analysis, the rate of TCR association differed among HLA loci, with DRB1 alleles having the most associated TCRs and HLA-C alleles having the fewest. In both the original and validation cohorts, the classifier was reported to diagnose cytomegalovirus status with high specificity and sensitivity. Because the 87-base-pair reads could not distinguish some IMGT-functional V segments, including TRBV6-2 and TRBV6-3, those segments were excluded. Assigning TCR associations to individual alleles was difficult when HLA alleles, especially DR and DQ, strongly co-occurred. The study listed 164 TCR beta chains as associated with cytomegalovirus. Because some donors lacked HLA typing at each locus, the association tests relied only on the typed subset. This cohort had only TCR beta chains sequenced, and the lack of alpha or paired-chain data limited which features could be detected. According to the authors, the approach could potentially be generalized to other disease states and immunological phenotypes. The sequencing pipeline was judged likely to have produced a cluster of highly shared sequence variants as a technical artifact. In a later genetic analysis, fewer N-insertions in productive TCRs were reported among donors in an Asian-associated ancestry cluster than the roughly 700-donor mean. In a later genetic analysis, a missense DCLRE1C variant was associated with V-gene and J-gene trimming of TCR beta chains, and the association was replicated in an independent cohort. A few of the identified cytomegalovirus-associated TCR beta chains were confirmed in vitro to be specific for cytomegalovirus antigens. Broadly in line with IMGT annotations, most TCR beta V segments showed up in productive rearrangements about 87% or about 30% of the time in an earlier analysis of several hundred of the donors. A later analysis found that HLA-associated TCR beta chains were more clonally expanded and had lower generation probabilities than equally common non-associated chains. Correlated functional status among segregating V segments might be attributable to linkage disequilibrium, but an unknown experimental factor could not be ruled out. Specific HLA alleles were associated with 16,951 TCR beta sequences at a false discovery rate of 0.05 in a later analysis. Across donors, most TCR sequences were observed very rarely, whereas some public TCRs were present in many individuals. The only immune exposure information available for the cohort was CMV serostatus.

The germline V gene provides CDR1 KGHSH and CDR2 LQKENI. The cysteine opens and the phenylalanine closes a CDR3 of 16 amino acids. Only the CDR3 portion is preserved as DNA: 48 bases, with reading frame beginning at the first base. The junction shows trimming of 8 bases on V and 3 bases on J, plus 19 bases between the germline ends. Turning to this clone: Which antigen it targets is not known. Base qualities are not at hand, and no much larger clone is one base apart.

The library was produced with the immunoSEQ multiplex PCR assay. For the multiplex PCR, a mixture combining 60 forward primers for TCR Vbeta segments and 13 reverse primers for TCR Jbeta segments was used. A multiplex PCR assay on genomic DNA amplified the CDR3 region of rearranged TCR beta genes. On the Illumina HiSeq System, the amplified TCR beta libraries were sequenced as 87-base-pair reads. The authors' pipeline ran thus. Across the roughly 640 repertoires, a later analysis counted about 81 million unique TCR beta chains, around 11 million of which were shared by at least two donors. Raw reads were error-corrected and collapsed into unique sequences by a nearest-neighbor algorithm in which closely related sequences were merged to remove PCR and sequencing errors. To assign V, D and J gene segments, CDR3 sequences were aligned to IMGT reference sequences. For a sequence to be retained, at least a six-nucleotide match to both a V gene segment and a J gene segment was required. Rearrangements were called productive when the CDR3 lacked stop codons and stayed in frame with V and J; all others were non-productive. Following IMGT convention, CDR3 was defined as the stretch from the second conserved V-encoded cysteine to the conserved J-encoded phenylalanine. In an earlier analysis of around 600 of the donors, sequences lacking an unambiguous match to a single V gene segment were excluded. An earlier analysis of about 590 of the donors classified V segments as functional when productive rearrangements were above 56.7% and as segregating when the standard deviation between donors was above 5%. To diagnose cytomegalovirus status from the catalog of TCR beta chain sequences, a statistical classification framework was built. In a later analysis, V and J genes were assigned by comparing TCR nucleotide sequences against IMGT/GENE-DB human TR gene sequences. Using the TCRdist pipeline, a later analysis assigned CDR3 sequences along with most-parsimonious VDJ recombination scenarios. In a later analysis, every TCR beta chain was defined by the combination of its CDR3 amino acid sequence and its V-gene family, and reads without a unique V-gene family were dropped. A later analysis removed roughly 590 highly shared, low-generation-probability nucleotide sequences to deal with suspected cross-contamination and a sequencing artifact. In a later analysis, a clonal expansion index was calculated for each public chain from normalized within-repertoire ranks of inferred template counts. A later analysis computed generation probabilities with a VDJ recombination model fitted to out-of-frame rearrangements, and checked the results against IGoR. In a later analysis, TCR-TCR, TCR-HLA and TCR-CMV co-occurrence was scored with hypergeometric tests, and a repertoire-size bias correction was applied to TCR pairs. A later analysis estimated false discovery rates by permuting HLA or CMV assignments 20 times. A later analysis grouped co-occurring TCRs with DBSCAN, adding TCRdist sequence similarity when clustering within HLA-allele-positive subsets. Co-occurrence clustering excluded repertoires with fewer than 30,000 or more than 120,000 public chains, plus five with anomalous nucleotide sharing. In its TCRdb copy, this immuneACCESS table keeps in-frame sequences only and misses some clones. Where compared with another copy, unresolved V genes explain less than half of these, and the others have no known cause. V and J calls and clone size are those listed in that table; D and trimming were worked out from the DNA. The sample table contains fewer than 200,000 clones; only one count was recorded for 80% to 90% of them. The top ten hold approximately 0.8% of the sample.

The cohort comprised several hundred healthy bone marrow donors. At the time of sampling, every cohort member was nominally healthy, though immune exposures that went unrecorded were likely present. The donor was CMV seronegative and belonged to the group of more than 300 seronegative cohort members. Each donor provided a peripheral blood sample, and peripheral blood mononuclear cells were used for TCR beta sequencing. The Qiagen DNeasy Blood Extraction Kit was used to extract genomic DNA from the blood cell samples. The TCR comes from a woman under 30 in good health and CMV-seronegative. The chain employs TRBV18 and TRBJ2-2; perhaps TRBD1 is the D gene, with 6 bases matching. The sample was PBMCs. The bases read TGTGCCAGCCGCGACCGGAGACAGGATTACACCGGGGAGCTGTTTTTT. It codes for CASRDRRQDYTGELFF.